This TCR beta chain was profiled in a study of shared clonotypes between healthy human individuals (TCRdb year 2020). The study in broad terms: A couple of women and three men aged 18 to 49 years were included in the cohort. For each donor, CD4 naive and CD4 memory were each run on three plates, CD8 naive on two plates, and CD8 memory on one plate. Libraries were prepared and TCR repertoires were sequenced by different laboratories using diverse techniques, in order to increase sequencing depth and limit assay-specific biases. To estimate repertoire size and how much clonotype sharing occurs between individuals, the study deeply sequenced the blood TCR repertoires of five healthy adults. Per donor, leukapheresis produced somewhere between about 0.8 and 9 billion PBMCs. Overall study outcomes, separate from this receptor: Higher generation probabilities were observed for clonotypes shared by all four sorted-subset donors than for non-shared clonotypes. Larger estimated clonotype richness was generally found for naive subsets than for memory subsets. Based on pairwise subsampling, the degree of clonotype sharing among donors was expected to be affected by sequencing depth. Because the study included only a small number of donors, the genetic and exposure-history diversity represented was limited. Sampling was restricted to blood, and TCR repertoires in tissues likely differ from the TCR repertoires found in blood. Even with the large sequencing depth, rarefaction of the sorted-subset datasets indicated that sequencing was incomplete. Sharing across a few donors was observed for approximately 4.6% of naive CD4, over 3% of naive CD8, 2% to 2.5% of memory CD4, and around 0.4% of memory CD8 clonotypes.

For the CD8 naive samples, CD45RO-negative cells were positively selected for CCR7, yielding a CD45RA+CCR7+ population from which TemRA cells were excluded. Healthy HIV-negative adults with no recently reported acute infections or vaccinations were included as donors. Every donor was a Caucasian adult residing in Nashville, Tennessee, USA. Blood was obtained by leukapheresis, after which PBMCs were separated by Ficoll-Histopaque density gradient centrifugation and cryopreserved in liquid nitrogen vapor phase. Analytical flow cytometry was used to check the purity and quantity of each magnetically sorted T cell population. From each sorted fraction, genomic DNA was isolated and quantified by UV absorbance on a Nanodrop 2000c. Points on this clone: The clone's antigen remains unknown. Base-call qualities are not available, and no considerably larger clone is one nucleotide away.

Using the deep immunoSEQ assay, multiplex PCR amplified TCR CDR3 regions from genomic DNA. Extracted genomic DNA from each cell subset was spread evenly across all wells of several immunoSEQ 96-well plates, with each plate serving as a replicate. For sorted subsets, approximately 200 ng of genomic DNA, equivalent to roughly 33,000 T cell genomes, went into each replicate PCR. Purified libraries were measured with a Qubit 3.0 fluorometer, size-checked on a Bioanalyzer 2100, and measured again with the KAPA Library Quantification kit. Each immunoSEQ 96-well plate was sequenced on its own single-read 150-cycle Illumina NextSeq 550 flow cell. The paper's processing steps were these. Because the immunoSEQ output included only junctional sequences and no quality scores, the filtering could not be the same as the filtering used for full-length reads. Sequences were annotated with PyIR, a Python wrapper for IgBLAST v1.9, using IMGT germline references to assign V/J genes and CDR3. Any read was removed if the V/J assignment was weak (E-value above 1e-6), the CDR3 was missing, or the read contained stop codons, out-of-frame junctions, or ambiguous translated residues. A V3J clonotype was defined by an identical inferred V gene, J gene, and CDR3 amino acid sequence. Percentage overlap between repertoires was calculated by dividing the number of shared unique clonotypes by the size of the smaller repertoire. Three approaches were used to assess repertoire richness: RTK rarefaction, the Chao1 estimator, and Recon v2.1 estimates of unobserved clonotypes. Generation probabilities for all TCRbeta clonotypes obtained by the gDNA method from a handful of donors were computed using OLGA. The immuneACCESS repertoire file appears here via TCRdb, limited to in-frame rearrangements. These files lack a portion of the clones; in checked studies, under half of the deficit traces to unresolved V genes, and the cause of the others is not known. V and J calls and clone size come straight from that table; D and trimming were deduced from the DNA. Recorded for this sample are fewer than 850,000 clones; 95% to 97% of them occurred a single time. The biggest ten clones account for 0.2% to 0.25% of the sample.

Trimming removed 0 bases from V and 4 bases from J, leaving 10 bases between the germline ends. From its cysteine to its phenylalanine, the CDR3 spans 15 amino acids. CDR3 DNA is the only sequence kept; it has 45 bases, read in frame from the first base. Per the germline V gene, MNHNS is the CDR1 and SASEGT is the CDR2. The V and J segments used are TRBV6-1 and TRBJ1-3; the D gene cannot be resolved reliably. The sequencing sample was made of naive CD8+ T cells sorted from blood. Sample cell subset or site, as interpreted from the label and publication: CD45RA+CCR7+. The clonotype originates from a man younger than 45 in good health. The CDR3 protein: CASSEAHLLGNTIYF. The DNA is TGTGCCAGCAGTGAAGCGCATTTGCTCGGAAACACCATATATTTT.